What follows describes a single T cell receptor (beta chain). What it recognizes is unknown. Every isolated RNA sample was fully reverse transcribed, so sequencing captured expressed TCRB transcripts. Assay: immunoSEQ multiplex PCR; the TCRdb copy retains only in-frame clones and omits some. The sample records some 360,000 clones, about 10% being singletons. Trimming pared 5 bases from V and 6 bases from J, leaving 10 bases between. Germline loops: CDR1 MGHDK, CDR2 SYGVNS. The CDR3 covers 12 residues. The sample comes from a study of beta chain features in type 1 diabetes. Whole-study results and caveats: In all four CD4+ subsets, TCRB CDR3 length was significantly, moderately reduced in type 1 diabetes.

The chain uses TRBV25-1 and TRBJ1-2; D is uncertain. The sample was central memory CD4+ T cells from blood. The source is a man aged 30 to 39 with type 1 diabetes. CDR3 region: CASSHNWDGYTF. In nucleotides, the CDR3 is TGTGCCAGCAGTCACAATTGGGATGGCTACACCTTC.